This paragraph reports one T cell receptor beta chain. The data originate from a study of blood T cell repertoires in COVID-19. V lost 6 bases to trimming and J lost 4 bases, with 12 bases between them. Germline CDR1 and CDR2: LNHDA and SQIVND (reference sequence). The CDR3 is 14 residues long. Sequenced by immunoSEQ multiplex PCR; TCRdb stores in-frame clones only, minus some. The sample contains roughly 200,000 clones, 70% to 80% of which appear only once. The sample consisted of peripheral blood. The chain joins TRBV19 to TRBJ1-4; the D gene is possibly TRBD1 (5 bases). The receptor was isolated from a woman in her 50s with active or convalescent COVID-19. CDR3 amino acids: CASRSHDSNEKLFF. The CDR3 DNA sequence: TGTGCCAGTAGAAGCCACGACAGTAATGAAAAACTGTTTTTT. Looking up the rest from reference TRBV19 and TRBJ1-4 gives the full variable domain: DGGITQSPKYLFRKEGQNVTLSCEQNLNHDAMYWYRQDPGQGLRLIYYSQIVNDFQKGDIAEGYSVSREKKESFPLTVTSAQKNPTAFYLCASRSHDSNEKLFFGSGTQLSVL.